This TCR beta chain came from a study of control samples from healthy donors and cancer patients. This clone appeared once. The CDR3 spans 15 residues. CDR1 MNHEY and CDR2 SVGAGI come from the germline V gene. Germline trimming cut 5 bases from V and 3 bases from J; bases unmatched to any gene: 5. Clones were read by immunoSEQ multiplex PCR, and TCRdb kept only the in-frame ones, dropping some. This table holds some 130,000 clones, 90% found once. This TCR derives from a middle-aged man in good health. V gene TRBV6-5 combines with J gene TRBJ2-1, with 9 bases fitting TRBD1. Input material: blood. CDR3 loop: CASSPGQGFYNEQFF. The CDR3 coding sequence is TGTGCCAGCAGTCCCGGACAGGGGTTCTACAATGAGCAGTTCTTC.